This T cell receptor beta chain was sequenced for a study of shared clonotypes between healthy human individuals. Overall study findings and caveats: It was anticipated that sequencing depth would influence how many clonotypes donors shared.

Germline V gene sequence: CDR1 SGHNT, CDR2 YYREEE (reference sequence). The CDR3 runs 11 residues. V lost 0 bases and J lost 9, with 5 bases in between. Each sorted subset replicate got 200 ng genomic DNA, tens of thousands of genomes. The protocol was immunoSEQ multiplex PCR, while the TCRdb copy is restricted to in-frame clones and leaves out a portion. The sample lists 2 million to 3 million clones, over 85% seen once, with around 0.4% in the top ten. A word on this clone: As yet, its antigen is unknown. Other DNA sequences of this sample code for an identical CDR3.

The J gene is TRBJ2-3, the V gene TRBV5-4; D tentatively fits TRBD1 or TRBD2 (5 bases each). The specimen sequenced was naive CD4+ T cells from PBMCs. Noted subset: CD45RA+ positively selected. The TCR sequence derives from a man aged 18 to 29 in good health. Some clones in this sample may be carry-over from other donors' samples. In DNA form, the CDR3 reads TGTGCCAGCAGCTTGGGGGACACGCAGTATTTT. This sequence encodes CASSLGDTQYF.